A selection of T cell receptor beta chains follows, all from one sample in a study of cytomegalovirus exposure and HLA in healthy donors. Profiling relied on immunoSEQ multiplex PCR, and the TCRdb table lists in-frame clones only, not all of them. The profile covers about 160,000 clones, with around 76% appearing a single time and around 2.1% taken by the ten largest. Sequencing was carried out using PBMCs. All receptors derive from a female donor in good health and CMV-seronegative. Each CDR3 is given with its conserved first and last residue. D genes are given only for firm matches. Expanded clones get a size class; other rows say once, few or many, or leave the size out.

size: -
J: TRBJ2-5
D: TRBD1
V: TRBV10-3
DNA: TGTGCCATCGCCGGGACAGAGGTGGAGACCCAGTACTTC
CDR3: CAIAGTEVETQYF

size: -
J: TRBJ2-1
D: -
V: TRBV4-1
DNA: TGCGCCAGCAGCCACTTCCAGGATGAGCAGTTCTTC
CDR3: CASSHFQDEQFF

size: -
J: TRBJ1-1
D: -
V: TRBV2
DNA: TGTGCCAGCAGGAGAACTTCCGGGACTGGCTGGATTGAAGCTTTCTTT
CDR3: CASRRTSGTGWIEAFF

size: -
J: TRBJ2-7
D: -
V: TRBV10-1
DNA: TGCGCCAGCAGTGAGTTCAAGTCCGGGAGCTACGAGCAGTACTTC
CDR3: CASSEFKSGSYEQYF

size: -
J: TRBJ2-3
D: -
V: TRBV5-6
DNA: TGTGCCAGCAGCTTGTCCCAGCTCGGCGGGGATACGCAGTATTTT
CDR3: CASSLSQLGGDTQYF

size: -
J: TRBJ2-2
D: -
V: TRBV30
DNA: TGTGCCTGGAGTCGCGCAACGGGGGGCGAAACCGGGGAGCTGTTTTTT
CDR3: CAWSRATGGETGELFF

size: -
J: TRBJ2-7
D: TRBD1
V: TRBV7-9
DNA: TGTGCCAGCAGCACAGACGAGGGACAGCTATACGAGCAGTACTTC
CDR3: CASSTDEGQLYEQYF

size: -
J: TRBJ2-7
D: -
V: TRBV9
DNA: TGTGCCAGCAGCTTCGGCGGCGAGCGGGTGGGCGAGCAGTACTTC
CDR3: CASSFGGERVGEQYF

size: few
J: TRBJ2-7
D: TRBD1
V: TRBV7-6
DNA: TGTGCCAGCAGCTCGACAGGGTTCGAGCAGTACTTC
CDR3: CASSSTGFEQYF

size: -
J: TRBJ2-2
D: -
V: TRBV19
DNA: TGTGCCAGTAGTCAGCAGGGCGCCACCGGGGAGCTGTTTTTT
CDR3: CASSQQGATGELFF

size: -
J: TRBJ2-1
D: TRBD2
V: TRBV7-3
DNA: TGTGCCAGCAGCTGGGGGGGACTAGCGGGAGGTGGTGAGCAGTTCTTC
CDR3: CASSWGGLAGGGEQFF

size: -
J: TRBJ2-2
D: -
V: TRBV7-3
DNA: TGTGCCAGCGGCAGTTCGAACACCGGGGAGCTGTTTTTT
CDR3: CASGSSNTGELFF

size: -
J: TRBJ2-7
D: -
V: TRBV27
DNA: TGTGCCAGCAGTTTGGGGGGACCTTACGAGCAGTACTTC
CDR3: CASSLGGPYEQYF

size: -
J: TRBJ2-7
D: -
V: TRBV2
DNA: TGTGCCAGCAGTGAATATCGATCTAGTACCTACGAGCAGTACTTC
CDR3: CASSEYRSSTYEQYF

size: -
J: TRBJ1-2
D: -
V: TRBV27
DNA: TGTGCCAGCAGCCCCGGACAGAACTATGGCTACACCTTC
CDR3: CASSPGQNYGYTF

size: -
J: TRBJ1-5
D: -
V: TRBV19
DNA: TGTGCCAGTAGTATAGGGGCCTACAGGGAATGGGGCAATCAGCCCCAGCATTTT
CDR3: CASSIGAYREWGNQPQHF

size: -
J: TRBJ2-6
D: -
V: TRBV18
DNA: TGTGCCAGCTCACCCTGGGAGACTGGGGCCAACGTCCTGACTTTC
CDR3: CASSPWETGANVLTF

size: -
J: TRBJ2-1
D: TRBD2
V: TRBV18
DNA: TGTGCCAGCGCGAATAGCGGGGGGGACAATGAGCAGTTCTTC
CDR3: CASANSGGDNEQFF

size: -
J: TRBJ1-5
D: TRBD1
V: TRBV2
DNA: TGTGCCAGCAGCGGGGGACAGGGGAGCAATCAGCCCCAGCATTTT
CDR3: CASSGGQGSNQPQHF

size: -
J: TRBJ2-7
D: TRBD2
V: TRBV5-4
DNA: TGTGCCAGCAGCCCGCCCCCTAGCGGGGTGAACGAGCAGTACTTC
CDR3: CASSPPPSGVNEQYF

size: -
J: TRBJ2-5
D: -
V: TRBV4-1
DNA: TGCGCCAGCAGCAAATCGACCCCCGCGGGTGGGGAGACCCAGTACTTC
CDR3: CASSKSTPAGGETQYF

size: few
J: TRBJ1-5
D: -
V: TRBV5-5
DNA: TGTGCCAGCAGCTTGCACAGGGAGGGGCCCCAGCATTTT
CDR3: CASSLHREGPQHF

size: -
J: TRBJ2-7
D: -
V: TRBV2
DNA: TGTGCCAGCAGTGGGGGGACTCTCTCCTACGAGCAGTACTTC
CDR3: CASSGGTLSYEQYF

size: once
J: TRBJ1-2
D: -
V: TRBV14
DNA: TGTGCCAGCAGCCAAGGACACGGAGGGGTTTATGGCTACACCTTC
CDR3: CASSQGHGGVYGYTF

size: -
J: TRBJ2-2
D: TRBD1
V: TRBV10-2
DNA: TGCGCCAGCAGTGAGCCCGGGACAGCTAACACCGGGGAGCTGTTTTTT
CDR3: CASSEPGTANTGELFF

size: -
J: TRBJ2-1
D: TRBD2
V: TRBV7-8
DNA: TGTGCCAGCAGCCCCGGGACTAGCGGGGGGCCGGGTTACAATGAGCAGTTCTTC
CDR3: CASSPGTSGGPGYNEQFF

size: -
J: TRBJ2-7
D: TRBD1
V: TRBV11-2
DNA: TGTGCCAGCAGTGGGGGCAGGGGGAGCAACGAGCAGTACTTC
CDR3: CASSGGRGSNEQYF

size: few
J: TRBJ1-2
D: TRBD1
V: TRBV5-8
DNA: TGTGCCAGCAGCCCTGACAGGGATTATGGCTACACCTTC
CDR3: CASSPDRDYGYTF

size: -
J: TRBJ1-2
D: -
V: TRBV30
DNA: TGTGCCTGGGGCCCCGGGGACTTAAATGGCTACACCTTC
CDR3: CAWGPGDLNGYTF

size: -
J: TRBJ2-1
D: -
V: TRBV30
DNA: TGTGCCTGGAGTCCCTCTCTTGACAGCAATGAGCAGTTCTTC
CDR3: CAWSPSLDSNEQFF

size: once
J: TRBJ2-7
D: TRBD2
V: TRBV13
DNA: TGTGCCAGCAGTTGGACTAGCGGGATCTACGAGCAGTACTTC
CDR3: CASSWTSGIYEQYF

size: -
J: TRBJ2-5
D: TRBD1
V: TRBV29-1
DNA: TGCAGCGTGGAGACAGGGTTCGGGATAGGGCAGTACTTC
CDR3: CSVETGFGIGQYF

size: few
J: TRBJ1-1
D: TRBD1
V: TRBV4-1
DNA: TGCGCCAGCAGCCAGGGTTTAACAGGGGAAACTGAAGCTTTCTTT
CDR3: CASSQGLTGETEAFF

size: -
J: TRBJ1-5
D: -
V: TRBV19
DNA: TGTGCCAGTAGTACGAGCGGCAGGAGGACTCAGCCCCAGCATTTT
CDR3: CASSTSGRRTQPQHF

size: -
J: TRBJ2-5
D: TRBD2
V: TRBV7-2
DNA: TGTGCCAGCAGCCGCCAGGGACTAGCGGAAGAGACCCAGTACTTC
CDR3: CASSRQGLAEETQYF

size: few
J: TRBJ1-1
D: -
V: TRBV25-1
DNA: TGTGCCAGCAGTGAATTGGAGGGGATGAACACTGAAGCTTTCTTT
CDR3: CASSELEGMNTEAFF

size: -
J: TRBJ2-5
D: TRBD2
V: TRBV7-3
DNA: TGTGCCAGCAGCCCGGTGGGACTAGCGGGGGGGCTAGAGACCCAGTACTTC
CDR3: CASSPVGLAGGLETQYF

size: -
J: TRBJ2-3
D: -
V: TRBV29-1
DNA: TGCAGCGTTGTAGGACAGGCGGGGCAGTATGCTAGCACAGATACGCAGTATTTT
CDR3: CSVVGQAGQYASTDTQYF

size: -
J: TRBJ1-1
D: -
V: TRBV10-3
DNA: TGTGCCATCAGTGAGTCTCCGGTAAACACTGAAGCTTTCTTT
CDR3: CAISESPVNTEAFF

size: -
J: TRBJ2-2
D: TRBD1
V: TRBV10-2
DNA: TGCGCCAGCAGTGATCGACAGGGCTACGGAGGGGAGCTGTTTTTT
CDR3: CASSDRQGYGGELFF

size: few
J: TRBJ2-1
D: TRBD2
V: TRBV6-1
DNA: TGTGCCAGCAGTGAATTAGCGGGGGGGCCCAATGAGCAGTTCTTC
CDR3: CASSELAGGPNEQFF

size: -
J: TRBJ2-7
D: TRBD2
V: TRBV19
DNA: TGTGCCAGTAGCCGACCGACAGTAGCGGGCTTCTACGAGCAGTACTTC
CDR3: CASSRPTVAGFYEQYF

size: -
J: TRBJ1-1
D: TRBD1
V: TRBV9
DNA: TGTGCCAGCAGTCTTGGACAGGGGAACACTGAAGCTTTCTTT
CDR3: CASSLGQGNTEAFF

size: -
J: TRBJ2-5
D: -
V: TRBV5-1
DNA: TGCGCCAGCAGCTTGGTAGCGGCCCAAGAGACCCAGTACTTC
CDR3: CASSLVAAQETQYF